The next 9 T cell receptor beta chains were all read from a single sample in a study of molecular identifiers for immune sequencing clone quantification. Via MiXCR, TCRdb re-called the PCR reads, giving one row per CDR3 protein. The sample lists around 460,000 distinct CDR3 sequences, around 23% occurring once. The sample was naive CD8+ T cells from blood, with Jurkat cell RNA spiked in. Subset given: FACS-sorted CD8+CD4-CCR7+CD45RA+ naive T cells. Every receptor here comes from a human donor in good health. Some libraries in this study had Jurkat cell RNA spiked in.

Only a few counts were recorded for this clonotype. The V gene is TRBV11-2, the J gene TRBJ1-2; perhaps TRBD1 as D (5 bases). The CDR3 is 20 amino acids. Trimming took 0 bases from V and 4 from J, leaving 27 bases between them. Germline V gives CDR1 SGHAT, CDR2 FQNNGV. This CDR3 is CASSLDQSEGALRIPYGYTF. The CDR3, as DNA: TGTGCCAGCAGCTTAGATCAATCAGAAGGGGCCCTTCGCATCCCCTATGGCTACACCTTC.

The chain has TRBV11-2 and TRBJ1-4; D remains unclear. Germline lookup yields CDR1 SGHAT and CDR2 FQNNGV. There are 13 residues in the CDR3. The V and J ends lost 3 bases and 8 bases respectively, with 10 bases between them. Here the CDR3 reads CASSFPSMEKLFF. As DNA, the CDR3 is TGTGCCAGCAGCTTTCCTAGCATGGAAAAACTGTTTTTT.

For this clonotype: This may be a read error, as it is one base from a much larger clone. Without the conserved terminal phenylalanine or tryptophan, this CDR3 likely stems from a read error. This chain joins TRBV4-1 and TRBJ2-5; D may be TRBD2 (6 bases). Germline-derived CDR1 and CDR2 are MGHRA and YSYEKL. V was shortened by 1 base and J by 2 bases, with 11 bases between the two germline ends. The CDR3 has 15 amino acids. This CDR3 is CASSQGSGRQETQYI. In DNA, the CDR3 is TGCGCCAGCAGCCAAGGAAGCGGGCGGCAAGAGACCCAGTACATC.

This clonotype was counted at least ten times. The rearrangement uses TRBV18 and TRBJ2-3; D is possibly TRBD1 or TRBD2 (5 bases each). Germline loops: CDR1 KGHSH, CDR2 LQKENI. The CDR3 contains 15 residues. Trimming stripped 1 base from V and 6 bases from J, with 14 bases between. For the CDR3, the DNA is TGTGCCAGCTCACCACGGGACGAACCCGTCGATACGCAGTATTTT. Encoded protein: CASSPRDEPVDTQYF.

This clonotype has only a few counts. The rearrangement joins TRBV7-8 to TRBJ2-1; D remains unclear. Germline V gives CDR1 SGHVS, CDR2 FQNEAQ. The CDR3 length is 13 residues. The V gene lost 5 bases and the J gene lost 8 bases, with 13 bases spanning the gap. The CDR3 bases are TGTGCCAGCAGCCCCTTCGCCGGCTATGAGCAGTTCTTC. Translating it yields CASSPFAGYEQFF.

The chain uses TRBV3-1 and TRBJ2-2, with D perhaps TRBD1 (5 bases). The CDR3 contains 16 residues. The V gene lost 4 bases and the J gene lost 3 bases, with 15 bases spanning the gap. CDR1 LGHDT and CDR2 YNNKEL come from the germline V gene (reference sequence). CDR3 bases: TGTGCCAGCAGCCCAATATTAGGGGTGGACACCGGGGAGCTGTTTTTT. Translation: CASSPILGVDTGELFF.

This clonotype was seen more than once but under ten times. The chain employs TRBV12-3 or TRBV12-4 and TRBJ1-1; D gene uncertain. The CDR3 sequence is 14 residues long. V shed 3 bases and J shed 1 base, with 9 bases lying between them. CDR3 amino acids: CASSFAVSNTEAFF. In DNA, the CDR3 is TGTGCCAGCAGTTTTGCAGTGTCGAACACTGAAGCTTTCTTT.

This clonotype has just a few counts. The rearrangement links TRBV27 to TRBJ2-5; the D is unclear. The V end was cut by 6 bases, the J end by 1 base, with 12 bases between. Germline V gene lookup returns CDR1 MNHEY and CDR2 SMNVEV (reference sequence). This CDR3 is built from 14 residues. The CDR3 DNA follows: TGTGCCAGCAGACCCCCAGACGTCCAAGAGACCCAGTACTTC. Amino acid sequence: CASRPPDVQETQYF.

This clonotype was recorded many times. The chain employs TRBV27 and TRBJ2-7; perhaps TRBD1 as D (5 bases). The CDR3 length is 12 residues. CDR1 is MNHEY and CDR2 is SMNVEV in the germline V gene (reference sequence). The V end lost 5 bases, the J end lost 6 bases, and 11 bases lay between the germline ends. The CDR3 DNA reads TGTGCCAGCAGTCCAGGGTCCACCGAGCAGTACTTC. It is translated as CASSPGSTEQYF.